The 32 T cell receptor beta chains presented below share a single source sample, sequenced in a study of blood T cell repertoires in COVID-19. Profiled with immunoSEQ multiplex PCR; TCRdb holds only in-frame clones, not every one. The table has over 200,000 clones, 65% to 90% seen once. Sequencing was done on a sample of peripheral blood. The receptors were sampled from a human donor in a cohort sampled during active COVID-19.

The J gene is TRBJ2-7, the V gene TRBV5-8; possibly TRBD1 for D (6 bases). Trimming stripped 0 bases from V and 0 bases from J, with 10 bases between. The CDR3 is 15 amino acids. Germline V gene lookup returns CDR1 SGHTS and CDR2 YDEGEE. The DNA for the CDR3 is TGTGCCAGCAGCTTGGGACAGGCAAGCTCCTACGAGCAGTACTTC. It specifies CASSLGQASSYEQYF.

The chain recombines TRBV27 with TRBJ2-2, with 12 bases lining up with TRBD2. This CDR3 spans 19 amino acids. V lost 7 bases, J lost 4 bases, and 16 bases stayed unmatched. Germline V gives CDR1 MNHEY, CDR2 SMNVEV (reference sequence). The CDR3: CASTSFLGTSGRSTGELFF. CDR3 coding DNA: TGTGCCAGCACGAGTTTTCTGGGGACTAGCGGGCGAAGCACCGGGGAGCTGTTTTTT.

CDR3 protein: CASKEGLGTGELFF. The CDR3 nucleotides read TGTGCCTCGAAGGAGGGGCTAGGCACCGGGGAGCTGTTTTTT. The V gene is TRBV7-9, the J gene TRBJ2-2, with D possibly TRBD2 on 6 matching bases. This CDR3 spans 14 amino acids. V shed 11 bases and J shed 4 bases, with 17 bases lying between them. Germline CDR1 is SEHNR and CDR2 is FQNEAQ (reference sequence).

V and J are TRBV7-2 and TRBJ2-3; tentatively, D is TRBD2 (5 bases). Germline V gives CDR1 SGHTA, CDR2 FQGNSA. This CDR3 has 14 residues. V was cut by 5 bases and J by 6 bases, with 15 bases left in between. Here the CDR3 DNA reads TGTGCCAGCAGCCTGAGCGGATCCCCCGATACGCAGTATTTT. Translation gives CASSLSGSPDTQYF.

J is TRBJ1-4 and V is TRBV15; 9 bases match TRBD1. CDR3 length equals 16 residues. V lost 3 bases and J lost 8; bases outside the gene matches: 10. The germline gives CDR1 LNHNV, CDR2 YYDKDF (reference sequence). The CDR3 sequence: CATSSVRQGVEEKLFF. Written as DNA, the CDR3 is TGTGCCACCAGCAGTGTTCGACAGGGGGTGGAGGAAAAACTGTTTTTT.

This rearrangement joins TRBV5-1 to TRBJ2-6, with D possibly TRBD1 on 6 matching bases. V dropped 4 bases and J dropped 2 bases, with 13 bases sitting between them. Per germline, CDR1 SGHRS and CDR2 YFSETQ. The CDR3 covers 16 residues. In nucleotides, the CDR3 is TGCGCCAGCAGCACCTCAACAGGGACTGGGGCCAACGTCCTGACTTTC. It is translated as CASSTSTGTGANVLTF.

The J gene is TRBJ2-7, the V gene TRBV4-1, with D unresolved. Per the germline V gene, CDR1 is MGHRA and CDR2 is YSYEKL. The CDR3 is 12 amino acids. V shed 1 base and J shed 2 bases, with 3 bases lying between them. For the CDR3, the DNA is TGCGCCAGCAGCCAAGGTACCTACGAGCAGTACTTC. It yields the protein CASSQGTYEQYF.

As regards this clone: Other DNA sequences in the sample encode the same CDR3. The rearrangement uses TRBV7-9 and TRBJ1-1, with a weak D call TRBD1 (6 bases). Trimming pared 11 bases from V and 3 bases from J, leaving 10 bases between. Germline V CDR1 and CDR2: SEHNR, FQNEAQ (reference sequence). The CDR3 spans 11 residues. This CDR3 reads CASRQDTEAFF. In nucleotides, the CDR3 is TGTGCCTCCAGACAGGACACTGAAGCTTTCTTT.

This clone has a handful of counts. The V and J genes are TRBV7-9 and TRBJ1-2; 8 nucleotides align to TRBD1. V gave up 5 bases and J gave up 4 bases; unmatched junction bases: 6. The CDR3 sequence is 14 residues long. Germline V gene lookup returns CDR1 SEHNR and CDR2 FQNEAQ (reference sequence). Written as DNA, the CDR3 is TGTGCCAGCAGCCGCGGACAGGGACTCTATGGCTACACCTTC. It translates to CASSRGQGLYGYTF.

As concerns this clone: This specimen includes other DNA sequences encoding the same CDR3. The chain recombines TRBV9 with TRBJ2-7, with TRBD1 matching over 8 bases. Losses at the gene ends were 4 bases for V and 2 bases for J; bases not matched to a gene: 5. CDR1 and CDR2 from the germline V gene are SGDLS and YYNGEE. There are 14 residues in the CDR3. In DNA, the CDR3 is TGTGCCAGCAGCCCACGGACAGGGACCTACGAGCAGTACTTC. It is translated as CASSPRTGTYEQYF. Variable domain in full (rest from reference TRBV9 and TRBJ2-7): DSGVTQTPKHLITATGQRVTLRCSPRSGDLSVYWYQQSLDQGLQFLIQYYNGEERAKGNILERFSAQQFPDLHSELNLSSLELGDSALYFCASSPRTGTYEQYFGPGTRLTVT.

The genes are TRBV7-3 and TRBJ2-5; TRBD2 matches at 7 bases. Germline assignment: CDR1 SGHTA and CDR2 FQGTGA. J gave up 2 bases and V 5 bases, and 2 bases lay outside the gene matches. CDR3 size: 13 residues. The chain's CDR3 is CASSAGEQETQYF. In DNA form, the CDR3 reads TGTGCCAGCAGCGCGGGGGAACAAGAGACCCAGTACTTC.

The rearrangement joins TRBV9 to TRBJ2-7; D possibly corresponds to TRBD1 (6 bases). The CDR3 runs to 13 residues. Per germline, CDR1 SGDLS and CDR2 YYNGEE. The germline V and J ends were trimmed by 0 bases and 10 bases, with 14 bases remaining between them. As DNA, the CDR3 is TGTGCCAGCAGCGTAGGACCCGGCAGGGGACAGTACTTC. This sequence encodes CASSVGPGRGQYF.

The chain has TRBV28 and TRBJ2-3, with TRBD1 as a possible D gene (6 bases). V gave up 1 base and J gave up 4 bases, with 15 bases separating them. This CDR3 spans 16 amino acids. Germline CDR1 MDHEN, CDR2 SYDVKM. DNA for the CDR3: TGTGCCAGCAGTTTATCTCCAGGGGTGTCAGCAGATACGCAGTATTTT. Residues: CASSLSPGVSADTQYF.

The rearrangement uses TRBV24-1 and TRBJ1-5; 8 bases match TRBD1. V lost 4 bases and J lost 2; bases outside the gene matches: 3. CDR1 and CDR2 from the germline V gene are KGHDR and SFDVKD. The CDR3 length is 15 residues. The CDR3 DNA is TGTGCCACCAGTGACCCGGGACAGGGCAATCAGCCCCAGCATTTT. As protein: CATSDPGQGNQPQHF.

A word on this clone: Its ends do not fully match the called genes, so a read error is possible. V and J are TRBV28 and TRBJ2-7; TRBD1 aligns across 10 bases. CDR3 length: 14 residues. In germline, CDR1 is MDHEN, CDR2 SYDVKM. The CDR3 loop reads CASSGGQGFFSKGF. In DNA form, the CDR3 reads TGTGCCAGCAGTGGGGGACAGGGGTTTTTTAGCAAGGGTTTC.

The chain is built from TRBV5-4 and TRBJ1-2; 9 bases are shared with TRBD1. Germline V gene sequence: CDR1 SGHNT, CDR2 YYREEE (reference sequence). The CDR3 is made up of 15 amino acids. V lost 3 bases and J lost 4; bases outside the gene matches: 7. The DNA for the CDR3 is TGTGCCAGCAGCTCCCGGGACAGGGACGGCTATGGCTACACCTTC. Its protein is CASSSRDRDGYGYTF.

The rearrangement links TRBV28 to TRBJ2-4; 7 bases map to TRBD2. V dropped 1 base and J dropped 0; count of bases not matched to a gene: 6. The CDR3 runs to 17 residues. Germline CDR1 MDHEN, CDR2 SYDVKM. In nucleotides, the CDR3 is TGTGCCAGCAGTTTATTAGCAGCGGGACTAGCCAAAAACATTCAGTACTTC. It codes for CASSLLAAGLAKNIQYF. The full variable domain, completed using reference TRBV28 and TRBJ2-4, is DVKVTQSSRYLVKRTGEKVFLECVQDMDHENMFWYRQDPGLGLRLIYFSYDVKMKEKGDIPEGYSVSREKKERFSLILESASTNQTSMYLCASSLLAAGLAKNIQYFGAGTRLSVL.

This CDR3 reads CASSPIVQDGNYGYTF. The CDR3 region has the DNA TGTGCCAGCTCACCAATAGTACAGGATGGTAACTATGGCTACACCTTC. The chain joins TRBV18 to TRBJ1-2, with D maybe TRBD1 (5 bases). Deletions cut 2 bases from V and 1 base from J, with 14 bases between. Germline loops: CDR1 KGHSH, CDR2 LQKENI. There are 16 residues in the CDR3.

The genes are TRBV2 and TRBJ1-5, with TRBD1 matching over 8 bases. This CDR3 has 14 amino acids. Germline V CDR1 and CDR2: SNHLY, FYNNEI. The junction had 6 bases not matched to a gene; V was cut back by 9 bases and J by 2 bases. The CDR3 here is CASSQGDGNQPQHF. CDR3 nucleotide sequence: TGTGCCAGTTCACAGGGGGACGGCAATCAGCCCCAGCATTTT.

The chain carries TRBV18 and TRBJ2-7; no definite D call. This CDR3 is built from 17 residues. The germline gives CDR1 KGHSH, CDR2 LQKENI. V dropped 4 bases and J dropped 2 bases, with 21 bases sitting between them. CDR3 bases: TGTGCCAGCTCACACAAGCTGGAACAGAAGACCACCTACGAGCAGTACTTC. Protein: CASSHKLEQKTTYEQYF.

This chain connects TRBV9 to TRBJ2-5; 15 positions agree with TRBD2. This CDR3 is built from 17 residues. J lost 4 bases, V lost 0 bases, and 4 bases had no gene match. Per the germline V gene, CDR1 is SGDLS and CDR2 is YYNGEE. CDR3 residues: CASSVGGLAGGGETQYF. CDR3 bases: TGTGCCAGCAGCGTAGGTGGACTAGCGGGAGGGGGAGAGACCCAGTACTTC.

This rearrangement joins TRBV5-6 to TRBJ2-3, with 9 positions matching TRBD1. This CDR3 comprises 16 residues. Germline trimming cut 0 bases from V and 3 bases from J; bases unmatched to any gene: 5. Germline CDR1 and CDR2: SGHDT and YYEEEE. The CDR3 loop is CASSLDPQGATDTQYF. In DNA form, the CDR3 reads TGTGCCAGCAGCTTGGATCCACAGGGGGCGACAGATACGCAGTATTTT.

The rearrangement joins TRBV3-1 (or the pseudogene TRBV3-2) to TRBJ2-7, with a tentative D call TRBD2 (5 bases). The CDR3 extends over 15 amino acids. The V end lost 2 bases, the J end lost 6 bases, and 17 bases lay between the germline ends. Germline V gives CDR1 LGHDT, CDR2 YNNKEL (reference sequence). The CDR3 spells CASSQLVGALSEQYF. The CDR3 DNA reads TGTGCCAGCAGCCAATTGGTGGGAGCGCTGTCCGAGCAGTACTTC.

This sequence joins TRBV7-2 and TRBJ2-1; maybe TRBD2 (5 bases). The CDR3 runs to 14 residues. V gave up 1 base and J gave up 6 bases, with 10 bases separating them. The V gene's germline CDR1 is SGHTA and CDR2 FQGNSA. The CDR3 bases are TGTGCCAGCAGCTTAGGAGGGAGCACCAATGAGCAGTTCTTC. Its translation: CASSLGGSTNEQFF.

This chain links TRBV29-1 with TRBJ1-1; maybe TRBD1 (5 bases). The CDR3 length is 14 residues. Germline CDR1 reads SQVTM; CDR2 reads ANQGSEA. Trimming took 3 bases from V and 3 from J, leaving 14 bases between them. As DNA, the CDR3 is TGCAGCGTTGATTGGGGGGGAAAGGACACTGAAGCTTTCTTT. Translated: CSVDWGGKDTEAFF.

The gene calls are TRBV9 and TRBJ2-2; D call uncertain. V lost 0 bases and J 2 bases, leaving 5 bases between the germline ends. The CDR3 sequence is 14 residues long. Germline CDR1 is SGDLS and CDR2 is YYNGEE. As DNA, the CDR3 is TGTGCCAGCAGCGTAGCCAGAAACACCGGGGAGCTGTTTTTT. Its protein is CASSVARNTGELFF.

The chain uses TRBV6-6 and TRBJ2-7, with D possibly matching TRBD2 (5 bases). CDR1 MNHNY and CDR2 SVGAGI come from the germline V gene (reference sequence). V gave up 0 bases and J gave up 6 bases, with 9 bases separating them. The CDR3 sequence is 13 residues long. Here the CDR3 DNA reads TGTGCCAGCAGTTACTCGAGCCGGGGCGAGCAGTACTTC. This codes for CASSYSSRGEQYF.

This clone was observed a single time. This sample also contains other DNA sequences that code for the same CDR3. This chain links TRBV7-2 with TRBJ1-5, with D maybe TRBD1 (5 bases). This CDR3 comprises 14 residues. Per the germline V gene, CDR1 is SGHTA and CDR2 is FQGNSA. Trimming took 8 bases from V and 2 from J, leaving 13 bases between them. The CDR3 DNA is TGTGCCAGCTCTCAGGGAGGTGGCAATCAGCCCCAGCATTTT. Translating gives CASSQGGGNQPQHF.

The chain joins TRBV5-1 to TRBJ1-2; 9 bases are a match to TRBD1. Germline V gene sequence: CDR1 SGHRS, CDR2 YFSETQ. The ends lost 3 bases at V and 4 bases at J; junction bases unmatched: 4. CDR3 length: 14 amino acids. This CDR3 reads CASSSQGAGYGYTF. The CDR3 DNA is TGCGCCAGCAGCTCACAGGGGGCTGGCTATGGCTACACCTTC.

V usage is TRBV2 and J usage is TRBJ1-2; 8 nucleotides align to TRBD1. Trimming cost V 5 bases and J 4 bases; bases outside gene matches: 9. Germline V gene data show CDR1 as SNHLY and CDR2 as FYNNEI. The length of the CDR3 is 15 residues. The CDR3 loop reads CASSQTQGAGYGYTF. As DNA, the CDR3 is TGTGCCAGCAGTCAGACCCAGGGGGCTGGCTATGGCTACACCTTC.

The chain links TRBV6-5 to TRBJ2-3, with 9 nucleotides matching TRBD2. V trimming: 4 bases; J trimming: 3 bases; junction bases outside the gene matches: 5. CDR1 is MNHEY, CDR2 SVGAGI, per germline. CDR3 length: 15 residues. The CDR3, as DNA: TGTGCCAGCAGTTCCCTAGCGGGGCCTACAGATACGCAGTATTTT. Amino acid sequence: CASSSLAGPTDTQYF.

The V gene is TRBV21-1, the J gene TRBJ1-1; the table's D call, TRBD1, has no DNA check behind it. TRBV21-1 is a documented pseudogene. This CDR3 is built from 18 residues. The CDR3 sequence is CASSIEPGTGGTNTEAFF. The CDR3 coding sequence is TGTGCCAGCAGCATTGAACCCGGGACAGGGGGCACGAACACTGAAGCTTTCTTT.